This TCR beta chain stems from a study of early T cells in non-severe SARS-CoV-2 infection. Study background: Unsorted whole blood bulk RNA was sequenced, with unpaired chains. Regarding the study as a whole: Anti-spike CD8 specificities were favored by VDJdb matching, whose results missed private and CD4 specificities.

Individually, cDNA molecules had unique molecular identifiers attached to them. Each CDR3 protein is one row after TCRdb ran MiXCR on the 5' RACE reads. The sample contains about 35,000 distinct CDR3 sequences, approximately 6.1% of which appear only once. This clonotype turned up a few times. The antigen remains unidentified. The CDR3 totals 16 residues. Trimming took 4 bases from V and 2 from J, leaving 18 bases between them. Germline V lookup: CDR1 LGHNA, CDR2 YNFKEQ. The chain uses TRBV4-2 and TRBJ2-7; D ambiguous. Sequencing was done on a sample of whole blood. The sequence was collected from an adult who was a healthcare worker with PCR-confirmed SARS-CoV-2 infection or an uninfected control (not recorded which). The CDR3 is CASSLQAEGFAYEQYF. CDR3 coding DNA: TGTGCCAGCAGCCTTCAAGCAGAAGGGTTCGCCTACGAGCAGTACTTC.